These 21 T cell receptor beta chains came from one sample sequenced in a study of blood T cell repertoires in COVID-19. The assay was immunoSEQ multiplex PCR, and TCRdb's table has in-frame clones only and misses some. Of about 9,000 clones listed, 70% to 90% were seen once; the top ten hold 7.2%. Sequenced material: peripheral blood. The origin of the receptors is a human donor with active COVID-19. The donor label of this sample is uncertain.

This chain uses TRBV5-1 with TRBJ2-3; 9 bases line up with TRBD2. The CDR3 totals 17 residues. Germline loops: CDR1 SGHRS, CDR2 YFSETQ. V shed 3 bases, J shed 1 base, and the junction held 9 bases outside the gene matches. CDR3 in DNA: TGCGCCAGCAGCTCGCAACCTCGGACTAGCGGCACAGATACGCAGTATTTT. Amino acid sequence: CASSSQPRTSGTDTQYF.

The CDR3 loop reads CASSLGRGVYGYTF. CDR3 in DNA: TGTGCCAGCAGCTTGGGCAGGGGGGTCTATGGCTACACCTTC. The rearrangement joins TRBV5-8 to TRBJ1-2; the match to TRBD1 covers 7 bases. The CDR3 consists of 14 residues. Germline lookup yields CDR1 SGHTS and CDR2 YDEGEE. The ends lost 0 bases at V and 4 bases at J; junction bases unmatched: 3.

This chain uses TRBV27 with TRBJ2-3, with 12 bases lining up with TRBD2. This CDR3 spans 15 amino acids. CDR1 is MNHEY, CDR2 SMNVEV, per germline (reference sequence). The V gene end was trimmed by 4 bases and the J gene end by 3 bases; junction bases not matched to a gene: 2. In DNA form, the CDR3 reads TGTGCCAGCAGTTCTAGCGGGGGGGGAACAGATACGCAGTATTTT. It is translated as CASSSSGGGTDTQYF.

The chain links TRBV7-3 to TRBJ2-1; 11 bases line up with TRBD2. Germline-derived CDR1 and CDR2 are SGHTA and FQGTGA. CDR3 length: 17 residues. After removal of 5 bases from V and 7 bases from J, the junction contained 13 bases not matched to a gene. The CDR3 here is CASSPTFLAGGTNEQFF. For the CDR3, the DNA is TGTGCCAGCAGCCCGACGTTTCTAGCGGGAGGTACAAATGAGCAGTTCTTC.

CDR3 amino acids: CASSIGAGFNQPQHF. Written as DNA, the CDR3 is TGTGCCAGTAGTATAGGCGCGGGATTCAATCAGCCCCAGCATTTT. The V gene is TRBV19, the J gene TRBJ1-5; D uncertain. There are 15 residues in the CDR3. CDR1 LNHDA and CDR2 SQIVND come from the germline V gene (reference sequence). The V gene lost 1 base and the J gene lost 3 bases, with 10 bases spanning the gap.

This clone was observed a handful of times. This chain joins TRBV10-3 and TRBJ2-3; TRBD2 matches at 10 bases. This CDR3 has 14 amino acids. After removal of 6 bases from V and 6 bases from J, the junction contained 6 bases not matched to a gene. Germline V gene sequence: CDR1 ENHRY, CDR2 SYGVKD. In DNA form, the CDR3 reads TGTGCCATCAGGGCAGCGGGAGGGAGGGATACGCAGTATTTT. As protein: CAIRAAGGRDTQYF.

The rearrangement joins TRBV6-7 to TRBJ2-1, with 7 bases lining up with TRBD2. TRBV6-7 qualifies as an ORF whose function is uncertain. The trim removed 6 bases at V and 6 bases at J, leaving 11 bases unmatched. The CDR3 is made up of 15 amino acids. The CDR3 sequence: CASSPGEGLGNEQFF. The CDR3 DNA reads TGTGCCAGCAGCCCCGGGGAGGGGCTTGGCAATGAGCAGTTCTTC.

The gene calls are TRBV24-1 and TRBJ2-7, with 7 bases matching TRBD1. J gave up 2 bases and V 5 bases, and 8 bases lay outside the gene matches. The CDR3 is 15 amino acids. The germline gives CDR1 KGHDR, CDR2 SFDVKD. The CDR3 region has the DNA TGTGCCACCAGTGTGGGAGACAGGGCTACCTACGAGCAGTACGTC. Its translation: CATSVGDRATYEQYV.

This chain connects TRBV5-1 to TRBJ2-3; D possibly corresponds to TRBD1 (6 bases). The germline V gene has CDR1 SGHRS and CDR2 YFSETQ. Between the trimmed V and J ends, which lost 4 bases and 3 bases, there was a span of 18 bases. The CDR3 contains 16 residues. This CDR3 reads CASSREIVRGTDTQYF. The DNA of the CDR3 is TGCGCCAGCAGCAGGGAAATTGTAAGGGGGACAGATACGCAGTATTTT.

The chain carries TRBV6-1 and TRBJ2-3, with D perhaps matching TRBD2 (5 bases). In germline, CDR1 is MNHNS, CDR2 SASEGT. This CDR3 region has 16 residues. V lost 3 bases and J lost 1, with 14 bases in between. The CDR3 here is CASSDPPGSGTDTQYF. The DNA for the CDR3 is TGTGCCAGCAGTGATCCCCCGGGGAGCGGCACAGATACGCAGTATTTT.

This chain uses TRBV6-5 with TRBJ2-1; TRBD2 aligns across 14 bases. Losses at the gene ends were 3 bases for V and 6 bases for J; bases not matched to a gene: 4. This CDR3 region has 16 residues. The germline V gene has CDR1 MNHEY and CDR2 SVGAGI. CDR3 sequence: CASSYKTSGGANEQFF. The CDR3 DNA sequence: TGTGCCAGCAGTTATAAGACTAGCGGGGGGGCCAATGAGCAGTTCTTC.

The chain couples TRBV28 to TRBJ2-1; the D gene is possibly TRBD2 (5 bases). Germline V gene sequence: CDR1 MDHEN, CDR2 SYDVKM. With 3 bases removed from V and 7 bases from J, the gap between germline ends came to 19 bases. The CDR3 sequence is 16 residues long. The CDR3 DNA reads TGTGCCAGCAGTTTCTCGGGGAGTATCAAAATAAATGAGCAGTTCTTC. Its translation: CASSFSGSIKINEQFF. Using reference TRBV28 and TRBJ2-1 for the parts outside the CDR3, the full variable domain is DVKVTQSSRYLVKRTGEKVFLECVQDMDHENMFWYRQDPGLGLRLIYFSYDVKMKEKGDIPEGYSVSREKKERFSLILESASTNQTSMYLCASSFSGSIKINEQFFGPGTRLTVL.

The genes are TRBV18 and TRBJ2-3; 7 bases map to TRBD1. The CDR3 covers 16 residues. With V trimmed by 0 bases and J by 5 bases, 8 bases remained unmatched. The germline V gene encodes CDR1 KGHSH and CDR2 LQKENI. The CDR3 sequence is CASSPPTGAGVDTQYF. The DNA of the CDR3 is TGTGCCAGCTCACCACCAACAGGGGCCGGGGTAGATACGCAGTATTTT.

J is TRBJ1-3 and V is TRBV9, with TRBD1 matching over 9 bases. Germline CDR1 SGDLS, CDR2 YYNGEE. V was pared by 3 bases and J by 4 bases, with 11 bases of the junction left unmatched. The length of the CDR3 is 17 residues. The CDR3 protein is CASSASGGTGIGNTIYF. The CDR3 DNA reads TGTGCCAGCAGCGCGTCGGGTGGGACAGGGATAGGAAACACCATATATTTT.

This chain links TRBV2 with TRBJ1-2; TRBD1 matches 8 bases. Unmatched junction bases numbered 8, after V lost 7 bases and J lost 7 bases. Germline V gives CDR1 SNHLY, CDR2 FYNNEI. This CDR3 is 13 amino acids long. CDR3 protein: CASMLTGAGGYTF. The CDR3 nucleotides read TGTGCCAGCATGTTGACAGGGGCAGGTGGCTACACCTTC.

V is TRBV5-1 and J is TRBJ2-3, with D hard to call. V dropped 0 bases and J dropped 6 bases, with 5 bases sitting between them. This CDR3 has 12 residues. CDR1 and CDR2 from the germline V gene are SGHRS and YFSETQ. The CDR3 region has the DNA TGCGCCAGCAGCTTGGCATCCGATACGCAGTATTTT. It translates to CASSLASDTQYF.

A single count supports this clone. The CDR3 loop reads CAWSAGGHSGNTIYF. The CDR3 coding sequence is TGTGCCTGGAGCGCAGGGGGCCACTCTGGAAACACCATATATTTT. The chain carries TRBV30 and TRBJ1-3; the match to TRBD1 covers 8 bases. The CDR3 runs to 15 residues. In germline, CDR1 is GTSNPN, CDR2 SVGIG (reference sequence). V was pared by 3 bases and J by 0 bases, with 4 bases of the junction left unmatched. Looking up the rest from reference TRBV30 and TRBJ1-3 gives the full variable domain: SQTIHQWPATLVQPVGSPLSLECTVEGTSNPNLYWYRQAAGRGLQLLFYSVGIGQISSEVPQNLSASRPQDRQFILSSKKLLLSDSGFYLCAWSAGGHSGNTIYFGEGSWLTVV.

The chain has TRBV19 and TRBJ2-6; D might be TRBD1 (6 bases). The CDR3 has 16 residues. Germline V gives CDR1 LNHDA, CDR2 SQIVND (reference sequence). V dropped 5 bases and J dropped 0 bases, with 11 bases sitting between them. The chain's CDR3 is CASSSPGASGANVLTF. In DNA, the CDR3 is TGTGCCAGTAGTTCCCCAGGGGCCTCTGGGGCCAACGTCCTGACTTTC.

V and J are TRBV5-1 and TRBJ2-2; 13 bases map to TRBD2. V gave up 3 bases and J gave up 7 bases; unmatched junction bases: 9. The germline gives CDR1 SGHRS, CDR2 YFSETQ. The CDR3 extends over 17 amino acids. This chain's CDR3 is CASSYETSGRNGGELFF. The CDR3 nucleotides are TGCGCCAGCAGCTACGAGACTAGCGGGAGGAACGGCGGGGAGCTGTTTTTT. Full variable domain (remainder filled in from reference TRBV5-1 and TRBJ2-2): KAGVTQTPRYLIKTRGQQVTLSCSPISGHRSVSWYQQTPGQGLQFLFEYFSETQRNKGNFPGRFSGRQFSNSRSEMNVSTLELGDSALYLCASSYETSGRNGGELFFGEGSRLTVL.

V usage is TRBV6-2 or TRBV6-3 and J usage is TRBJ2-1, with TRBD2 identical over 7 bases. Germline lookup yields CDR1 MNHEY and CDR2 SVGEGT. The CDR3 has 16 amino acids. Trimming cost V 1 base and J 6 bases; bases outside gene matches: 9. CDR3 bases: TGTGCCAGCAGTTACTTCAGGGAGGGTCGCGGCAATGAGCAGTTCTTC. Translating it yields CASSYFREGRGNEQFF.

V and J are TRBV2 and TRBJ1-1, with D unresolved. Trimming took 7 bases from V and 3 from J, leaving 9 bases between them. The CDR3 runs to 12 residues. Per the germline V gene, CDR1 is SNHLY and CDR2 is FYNNEI. CDR3 sequence reads: CASNRADTEAFF. The CDR3 region has the DNA TGTGCCAGCAATCGAGCGGACACTGAAGCTTTCTTT.